These 8 T cell receptor beta chains were sequenced from one sample in a study of T cell clusters in autoimmune cytopenias. TRB rearrangements were amplified by touch-down multiplex PCR with mixed TRB-A/B primers. TCRdb re-called the multiplex PCR reads, yielding one record per CDR3 amino acid sequence without DNA. The sample holds approximately 8,000 distinct CDR3 sequences. Each sample's input was 250 ng genomic DNA, some 34,000 genome equivalents. The source material was peripheral blood. These receptors all stem from a human donor with an autoimmune cytopenia or autoimmune hepatitis (not recorded which).

The V gene is TRBV10-2, the J gene TRBJ1-1; there is no DNA to check the TCRdb D call of TRBD1. The CDR3 covers 12 residues. Germline V gene lookup returns CDR1 WSHSY and CDR2 SAAADI. CDR3 amino acids: CASTEGFTEAFF.

This chain connects TRBV7-9 to TRBJ2-1; the TCRdb call, TRBD2, lacks DNA for checking. The germline gives CDR1 SEHNR, CDR2 FQNEAQ (reference sequence). The CDR3 totals 14 residues. CDR3: CASSGPGLVNEQFF.

The chain recombines TRBV28 with TRBJ2-5; there is no DNA to check the TCRdb D call of TRBD1. This CDR3 comprises 15 residues. CDR1 is MDHEN and CDR2 is SYDVKM in the germline V gene. The CDR3 is CASSRQGLEQETQYF.

The chain employs TRBV27 and TRBJ2-3; TCRdb's D gene call, TRBD2, goes unchecked for lack of DNA. The CDR3 is 14 residues long. The germline gives CDR1 MNHEY, CDR2 SMNVEV (reference sequence). The CDR3 reads CASGASGSTDTQYF.

Its frequency marks this clonotype as medium-sized. The gene calls are TRBV30 and TRBJ1-1. CDR1 is GTSNPN, CDR2 SVGIG, per germline (reference sequence). CDR3 length equals 13 residues. The CDR3 sequence is CAWSVVGFTEAFF.

The rearrangement links TRBV6-2 or TRBV6-3 to TRBJ2-1; TCRdb's D call of TRBD1 is untestable without DNA. CDR1 is MNHEY and CDR2 is SVGEGT in the germline V gene. The CDR3 runs 16 residues. The CDR3 is CASSYQGTDTYNEQFF.

This clonotype is deemed medium-sized by its frequency. This rearrangement joins TRBV20-1 to TRBJ2-7; the TCRdb D gene call, TRBD2, has no DNA to confirm it. The CDR3 spans 12 residues. Germline V lookup: CDR1 DFQATT, CDR2 SNEGSKA (reference sequence). CDR3 loop: CSASSGGYEQYF.

The chain recombines TRBV6-5 with TRBJ1-1; TCRdb's D call of TRBD1 is untestable without DNA. From germline, CDR1 is MNHEY and CDR2 SVGAGI. The CDR3 consists of 13 residues. The CDR3 is CASSYGGNTEAFF.